The rows below give T cell receptor beta chains drawn from one sample of a study of blood T cells in healthy people across ages. MiXCR, applied by TCRdb to the 5' RACE reads, yields one record per CDR3 protein. The table has approximately 900,000 distinct CDR3 sequences, approximately 32% seen once. The sample also formed part of further work on T cells of mothers and their children.

Sequencing was carried out using blood. These receptors were collected from a woman aged 40 to 50 in good health. Each CDR3 is given with its conserved first and last residue. D genes are given only for firm matches. Some rows mark clone size as missing; the rest say once, few, many or name a class of expanded clone.

D,V,J,size,CDR3,DNA
-,TRBV20-1,TRBJ1-2,few,CSASPSRGGGYTF,TGCAGTGCTAGCCCCAGCAGGGGAGGAGGCTACACCTTC
-,TRBV12-3/TRBV12-4,TRBJ1-2,many,CASSGVYGYTF,TGTGCCAGCAGTGGAGTCTATGGCTACACCTTC
-,TRBV7-9,TRBJ2-1,-,CASGRAGDEQFF,TGTGCCAGCGGACGAGCTGGCGATGAGCAGTTCTTC
-,TRBV9,TRBJ1-6,few,CASSVATGVGNSPLHF,TGTGCCAGCAGCGTAGCTACCGGGGTAGGTAATTCACCCCTCCACTTT
TRBD1,TRBV7-9,TRBJ2-1,few,CASSSTGESHNEQFF,TGTGCCAGCAGCTCTACAGGGGAATCCCACAATGAGCAGTTCTTC
TRBD2,TRBV12-3/TRBV12-4,TRBJ2-3,few,CASSRTSGVGDTQYF,TGTGCCAGCAGCCGGACTAGCGGGGTTGGTGATACGCAGTATTTT
-,TRBV18,TRBJ2-5,-,CASSPDPDRETQYF,TGTGCCAGCTCACCGGACCCAGATCGAGAGACCCAGTACTTC
-,TRBV27,TRBJ2-2,-,CASTLRGFTGELFF,TGTGCCAGCACCCTAAGGGGTTTCACCGGGGAGCTGTTTTTT
TRBD1,TRBV11-3,TRBJ1-2,-,CASSLTGTDGCTF,TGTGCCAGCAGCTTAACCGGGACAGATGGCTGCACCTTC
-,TRBV28,TRBJ2-1,few,CASSFGGVSNEQFF,TGTGCCAGCAGTTTTGGCGGGGTCAGCAATGAGCAGTTCTTC
-,TRBV28,TRBJ1-1,-,CASSLEEGRAEAFF,TGTGCCAGCAGCTTAGAGGAGGGTCGGGCTGAAGCTTTCTTT
TRBD1,TRBV12-3/TRBV12-4,TRBJ1-1,-,CAGSRTGEGTEAFF,TGTGCCGGCAGTCGGACAGGGGAGGGAACTGAAGCTTTCTTT
-,TRBV9,TRBJ1-2,-,CASSVGTASYGYTF,TGTGCCAGCAGCGTAGGGACAGCTAGCTATGGCTACACCTTC
-,TRBV6-5,TRBJ2-7,few,CASSYWQGRDEQYF,TGTGCCAGCAGTTACTGGCAGGGTCGCGACGAGCAGTACTTC
-,TRBV7-7,TRBJ2-7,many,CASSLGRSNEQYF,TGTGCCAGCAGTTTGGGCAGGTCCAACGAGCAGTACTTC
-,TRBV7-8,TRBJ1-5,many,CASSLTRAYQPQHF,TGTGCCAGCAGTCTAACCCGAGCTTATCAGCCCCAGCATTTT
-,TRBV7-2,TRBJ2-7,many,CASSLSTRGAEQYF,TGTGCCAGCAGCTTATCCACAAGGGGTGCGGAGCAGTACTTC
-,TRBV2,TRBJ2-5,-,CASREGTARETQYF,TGTGCCAGCAGGGAGGGGACAGCACGAGAGACCCAGTACTTC
-,TRBV28,TRBJ2-7,many,CASRGRIYEQYF,TGTGCCAGCAGGGGAAGGATATACGAGCAGTACTTC
TRBD1,TRBV20-1,TRBJ2-3,-,CSAIDRALTSTDTQYF,TGCAGTGCTATTGACAGGGCGTTAACTAGCACAGATACGCAGTATTTT
-,TRBV6-6,TRBJ1-5,-,CASTSEGRGSQPQHF,TGTGCCAGCACATCAGAAGGCAGGGGTAGTCAGCCCCAGCATTTT
-,TRBV20-1,TRBJ2-2,few,CSASPGLVLAGELFF,TGCAGTGCTAGCCCTGGGCTAGTGCTCGCCGGGGAGCTGTTTTTT
-,TRBV7-9,TRBJ2-1,few,CASSPRRDSYNEQFF,TGTGCCAGCAGCCCACGCAGGGACTCCTACAATGAGCAGTTCTTC
TRBD2,TRBV7-2,TRBJ2-5,many,CASSPGRGAQETQYF,TGTGCCAGCAGCCCGGGGCGGGGGGCCCAAGAGACCCAGTACTTC
TRBD1,TRBV4-3,TRBJ2-7,-,CACSQGQGVYEQYF,TGCGCCTGCAGTCAAGGCCAGGGGGTCTACGAGCAGTACTTC
-,TRBV25-1,TRBJ1-5,few,CASHTQRNSNQPQHF,TGTGCCAGCCATACCCAGCGGAATAGCAATCAGCCCCAGCATTTT